The 30 T cell receptor beta chains below all came from one sample that was sequenced in a study of T cells in Graves' hyperthyroidism and ophthalmopathy (dated by TCRdb to the late 2010s). The library was built by means of multiplex PCR. Sequencing was carried out with an Illumina HiSeq 2000. Amplification of TCR beta CDR3 regions was carried out from RNA transcripts. The TCR CDR3 was subjected to a first round of RT-PCR using the HTBI primer set and the Qiagen OneStep RT-PCR kit. Clones were called with MiXCR by TCRdb after fastp trimmed the public reads at Q25, and only in-frame beta chains were retained. A single entry per CDR3 protein holds the most common genes and DNA from its merged rows. The sample table records around 300,000 distinct CDR3 sequences; roughly 15% of these occur just once. The biggest ten clones account for 7% to 9.5% of the sample. The sample consisted of blood. Receptors were obtained from a woman in her 40s with Graves' hyperthyroidism.

With respect to this clonotype: Compared with germline, one end of the junction differs, possibly owing to a read error. The gene calls are TRBV12-5 and TRBJ1-1; D remains unclear. This CDR3 is built from 13 residues. Germline loops: CDR1 LGHNT, CDR2 FRNRAP. CDR3 in amino acids: CASGRTVNTEPFF. The CDR3 region has the DNA TGTGCTAGTGGGCGGACTGTGAACACTGAACCTTTCTTT.

Comment on this clonotype: A read error may account for a junction end that differs from germline. The rearrangement uses TRBV6-5 and TRBJ1-1; D is uncertain. This CDR3 contains 13 residues. Germline CDR1 MNHEY, CDR2 SVGAGI. CDR3 residues: CTSSYAQASEAFF. In nucleotides, the CDR3 is TGTACCAGCAGTTACGCCCAGGCTAGTGAAGCTTTCTTT.

This clonotype was recorded many times. This chain uses TRBV2 with TRBJ1-1; the D is unclear. The germline V and J ends were trimmed by 11 bases and 2 bases, with 15 bases remaining between them. The CDR3 covers 13 residues. Germline CDR1 and CDR2: SNHLY and FYNNEI. Written as DNA, the CDR3 is TGTGCCGAACAAAAGGGAGGTAACACTGAAGCTTTCTTT. Its translation is CAEQKGGNTEAFF.

The rearrangement joins TRBV2 to TRBJ1-1; TRBD1 aligns across 7 bases. Germline V gives CDR1 SNHLY, CDR2 FYNNEI. The CDR3 has 14 amino acids. V lost 8 bases, J lost 4 bases, and 10 bases stayed unmatched. This CDR3 reads CASWAGGVSTEAFF. CDR3 DNA sequence: TGTGCCAGCTGGGCAGGGGGAGTGAGCACTGAAGCTTTCTTT.

Many counts were recorded for this clonotype. This chain joins TRBV29-1 and TRBJ2-4; weak D call: TRBD2 (5 bases). CDR1 is SQVTM and CDR2 is ANQGSEA in the germline V gene. Between the trimmed V and J ends, which lost 7 bases and 6 bases, there was a span of 13 bases. The CDR3 length is 12 residues. CDR3 sequence: CSARTDTNIQYF. Here the CDR3 DNA reads TGCAGCGCCCGGACTGATACAAACATTCAGTACTTC.

This clonotype was seen at least ten times. The chain couples TRBV6-5 to TRBJ2-2, with TRBD2 matching over 12 bases. This CDR3 has 17 amino acids. CDR1 is MNHEY and CDR2 is SVGAGI in the germline V gene. V gave up 2 bases and J gave up 7 bases; unmatched junction bases: 8. CDR3 loop: CASSYGRLAGAIGELFF. DNA of the CDR3: TGTGCCAGCAGTTACGGGAGACTAGCGGGAGCTATCGGGGAGCTGTTTTTT.

This clonotype was recorded many times. This chain connects TRBV12-3 or TRBV12-4 to TRBJ2-5; the match to TRBD2 covers 8 bases. There are 14 residues in the CDR3. V was clipped by 5 bases and J by 12 bases; unmatched bases: 14. CDR3 DNA: TGTGCCAGCAGTCCCGGGGGGGGGGTCTCGAGGGAGTACTTC. Encoded protein: CASSPGGGVSREYF.

This clonotype appeared many times. The chain links TRBV2 to TRBJ1-4; tentative D call: TRBD1 (5 bases). The CDR3 extends over 15 amino acids. Trimming removed 7 bases from V and 1 base from J, with 13 bases in between. CDR1 is SNHLY, CDR2 FYNNEI, per germline. The CDR3 loop reads CASTRGGGTNEKLFF. For the CDR3, the DNA is TGTGCCAGCACCCGTGGCGGGGGAACTAATGAAAAACTGTTTTTT.

There are many counts of this clonotype. The V gene is TRBV20-1, the J gene TRBJ2-3; D uncertain. This CDR3 region has 14 residues. V dropped 6 bases and J dropped 0 bases, with 13 bases sitting between them. Germline V CDR1 and CDR2: DFQATT, SNEGSKA (reference sequence). CDR3 nucleotide sequence: TGCAGTGCCAAAGACGGCGCTAGCACAGATACGCAGTATTTT. It specifies CSAKDGASTDTQYF.

This clonotype was recorded many times. J is TRBJ2-3 and V is TRBV20-1, with TRBD1 matching over 12 bases. Trimming at V came to 6 bases and at J to 2 bases, leaving 6 bases not matched to a gene. The CDR3 sequence is 15 residues long. Germline V lookup: CDR1 DFQATT, CDR2 SNEGSKA (reference sequence). The CDR3 loop is CSAIPGQGATDTQYF. CDR3 coding DNA: TGCAGTGCGATCCCGGGACAGGGGGCCACAGATACGCAGTATTTT.

The chain has TRBV20-1 and TRBJ2-1, with 13 bases matching TRBD2. The CDR3 sequence is 14 residues long. CDR1 is DFQATT and CDR2 is SNEGSKA in the germline V gene (reference sequence). Unmatched junction bases numbered 4, after V lost 6 bases and J lost 5 bases. In nucleotides, the CDR3 is TGCAGTGCCTACGGACTAGCGGGGGACAATGAGCAGTTCTTC. As protein: CSAYGLAGDNEQFF.

This clonotype occurred many times. V gene TRBV7-3 combines with J gene TRBJ2-6, with D possibly matching TRBD1 (7 bases). CDR1 and CDR2 (germline): SGHTA, FQGTGA. Between the trimmed V and J ends, which lost 4 bases and 4 bases, there was a span of 14 bases. This CDR3 spans 16 amino acids. The CDR3 bases are TGTGCCAGCAGCTACGGAGGGGGCCCCGGGGCCAACGTCCTGACTTTC. Its translation: CASSYGGGPGANVLTF.

As concerns this clonotype: This CDR3 fails to terminate in the conserved phenylalanine or tryptophan, so it likely reflects a read error. The rearrangement uses TRBV4-1 and TRBJ2-7; D remains unclear. The germline V and J ends were trimmed by 1 base and 0 bases, with 10 bases remaining between them. This CDR3 comprises 15 residues. Per the germline V gene, CDR1 is MGHRA and CDR2 is YSYEKL. CDR3 nucleotide sequence: TGCGCCAGCAGCCAAGGGGCACTCAGCTCCTACGAGCAGTACCTC. It translates to CASSQGALSSYEQYL.

In this sample, this clonotype turned up many times. V is TRBV11-2 and J is TRBJ2-3, with D perhaps matching TRBD1 (6 bases). Trimming removed 0 bases at V and 2 bases at J, with 9 bases between. This CDR3 is built from 15 residues. Germline V gene sequence: CDR1 SGHAT, CDR2 FQNNGV. CDR3 nucleotides: TGTGCCAGCAGCTTAGACAGGGGCCTCACAGATACGCAGTATTTT. Translation gives CASSLDRGLTDTQYF.

A remark on this clonotype: This could be a read error, since a much larger clone is one nucleotide away. This chain links TRBV28 with TRBJ2-1; 7 nucleotides agree with TRBD1. Germline assignment: CDR1 MDHEN and CDR2 SYDVKM. Losses at the gene ends were 8 bases for V and 6 bases for J; bases not matched to a gene: 4. The CDR3 is 12 residues long. CDR3 sequence: CASVGQCNEQFF. Here the CDR3 DNA reads TGTGCCAGCGTGGGACAGTGCAATGAGCAGTTCTTC.

This clonotype has a count of ten or more. The DNA of the CDR3 is TGTGCCATCAAGAGCGGGAGTGGCTCCTACGAGCAGTACTTC. Translated: CAIKSGSGSYEQYF. The chain uses TRBV10-3 and TRBJ2-7; 8 nucleotides align to TRBD2. The CDR3 runs 14 residues. V shed 7 bases, J shed 0 bases, and the junction held 5 bases outside the gene matches. From germline, CDR1 is ENHRY and CDR2 SYGVKD.

This clonotype has a count of ten or more. V and J are TRBV7-6 and TRBJ1-5; weak D call: TRBD1 (5 bases). Deletions cut 2 bases from V and 1 base from J, with 12 bases between. Germline assignment: CDR1 SGHVS and CDR2 FNYEAQ. The CDR3 contains 16 residues. CDR3 in amino acids: CASSLWGWGSNQPQHF. The CDR3 nucleotides read TGTGCCAGCAGCTTATGGGGGTGGGGAAGCAATCAGCCCCAGCATTTT.

On this clonotype itself: A junction boundary mismatches the germline segment, possibly from a read error. This sequence joins TRBV5-1 and TRBJ2-2; the D gene is possibly TRBD2 (5 bases). The CDR3 is 12 residues long. CDR1 and CDR2 (germline): SGHRS, YFSETQ. The CDR3 loop reads CASSLLDGEPFF. In DNA, the CDR3 is TGCGCCAGCAGCTTGCTTGACGGGGAGCCGTTTTTT.

A few counts support this clonotype. This chain joins TRBV19 and TRBJ2-1; perhaps D is TRBD1 or TRBD2 (5 bases each). CDR3 size: 16 residues. Germline loops: CDR1 LNHDA, CDR2 SQIVND (reference sequence). Trimming took 3 bases from V and 0 from J, leaving 12 bases between them. CDR3 sequence reads: CASSMRGLSSYNEQFF. For the CDR3, the DNA is TGTGCCAGTAGTATGAGGGGCCTGAGCTCCTACAATGAGCAGTTCTTC.

A few counts support this clonotype. The V call is TRBV28, the J call TRBJ2-4, with 9 nucleotides matching TRBD2. V shed 6 bases and J 4 bases; nucleotides not matched to a gene: 13. The CDR3 extends over 17 amino acids. Germline V CDR1 and CDR2: MDHEN, SYDVKM. CDR3 sequence reads: CASSRRASGIKKNIQYF. The CDR3 coding sequence is TGTGCCAGCAGCCGAAGGGCTAGCGGGATCAAAAAAAACATTCAGTACTTC.

This clonotype was found a few times. CDR3 in DNA: TGCGCCAGCAGCCCAACAGGGGCAGCTGCCAATTCACCCCTCCACTTT. Its protein product is CASSPTGAAANSPLHF. The chain recombines TRBV5-1 with TRBJ1-6, with 7 bases matching TRBD1. The CDR3 sequence is 16 residues long. Unmatched junction bases numbered 11, after V lost 4 bases and J lost 7 bases. Germline CDR1 SGHRS, CDR2 YFSETQ.

For this clonotype: A much larger clonotype is one base distant, so this may be a read error. The chain uses TRBV20-1 and TRBJ2-7, with D possibly TRBD2 on 5 matching bases. The CDR3 consists of 15 residues. V lost 3 bases and J 0 bases, leaving 15 bases between the germline ends. Germline CDR1 DFQATT, CDR2 SNEGSKA (reference sequence). This CDR3 is CSASSPSTYSYEQYF. CDR3 sequence (DNA): TGCAGTGCTAGTTCTCCTAGCACATACTCCTACGAGCAGTACTTC.

This clonotype was picked up a small number of times. The J gene is TRBJ1-1, the V gene TRBV14; D perhaps matches TRBD1 (5 bases). The ends were cut back, 1 base at V and 0 bases at J, with 9 bases in the middle. In germline, CDR1 is SGHDN, CDR2 FVKESK. The CDR3 consists of 15 residues. The CDR3, as DNA: TGTGCCAGCAGCCAAGTTAAAGGGGTGAACACTGAAGCTTTCTTT. It yields the protein CASSQVKGVNTEAFF.

The gene calls are TRBV10-2 and TRBJ2-2; D is ambiguous. Trimming left V 8 bases short and J 6 bases short, with 16 bases between. The CDR3 has 14 residues. CDR1 WSHSY and CDR2 SAAADI come from the germline V gene. DNA of the CDR3: TGCGCCAGCCGCGGAGCCCAGAGGTCCGGGGAGCTGTTTTTT. Translating gives CASRGAQRSGELFF.

This clonotype was recorded at least ten times. The chain couples TRBV10-3 to TRBJ2-1; 7 nucleotides line up with TRBD1. This CDR3 is 14 amino acids long. V was clipped by 10 bases and J by 5 bases; unmatched bases: 11. From germline, CDR1 is ENHRY and CDR2 SYGVKD. This chain's CDR3 is CATKLGTDNNEQFF. In DNA form, the CDR3 reads TGTGCCACCAAGCTGGGGACAGATAACAATGAGCAGTTCTTC.

This clonotype was recorded many times. The V gene is TRBV7-2, the J gene TRBJ2-5; TRBD2 aligns across 12 bases. The trim removed 10 bases at V and 5 bases at J, leaving 2 bases unmatched. CDR3 length: 12 amino acids. Germline V CDR1 and CDR2: SGHTA, FQGNSA. The CDR3 sequence is CAIGTSGETQYF. As DNA, the CDR3 is TGTGCCATTGGGACTAGCGGGGAGACCCAGTACTTC.

This clonotype was found many times. V is TRBV6-5 and J is TRBJ2-5; D is undetermined. Trimming removed 2 bases at V and 4 bases at J, with 14 bases between. The length of the CDR3 is 15 residues. CDR1 is MNHEY and CDR2 is SVGAGI in the germline V gene. The CDR3 here is CASSYRPSPGETQYF. The DNA of the CDR3 is TGTGCCAGCAGTTACCGACCCTCCCCGGGAGAGACCCAGTACTTC.

This clonotype was seen a few times. The J gene is TRBJ2-2, the V gene TRBV15; possibly TRBD2 for D (6 bases). Per germline, CDR1 LNHNV and CDR2 YYDKDF (reference sequence). This CDR3 has 17 residues. Trimming pared 1 base from V and 6 bases from J, leaving 18 bases between. The CDR3 is CATSRGVLAVLPGELFF. DNA for the CDR3: TGTGCCACCAGCAGAGGGGTCTTAGCGGTGTTACCCGGGGAGCTGTTTTTT.

On this clonotype: This sequence may be a read error, since a much larger clone differs from it by one base. The CDR3 loop is CASSYGYSGRDEQFF. DNA of the CDR3: TGTGCCAGCAGTTACGGCTACAGCGGCCGAGATGAGCAGTTCTTC. The chain carries TRBV6-2 or TRBV6-3 and TRBJ2-1, with D maybe TRBD2 (5 bases). CDR1 and CDR2 (germline): MNHEY, SVGEGT. The CDR3 is 15 amino acids. Trimming shortened V by 2 bases and J by 8 bases, and 16 bases separated the two germline ends.

Many counts were recorded for this clonotype. The chain has TRBV7-3 and TRBJ1-5, with 9 bases that match TRBD1. With 2 bases clipped from V and 5 bases from J, the junction kept 4 bases outside the gene matches. Looked up from germline, CDR1 is SGHTA and CDR2 is FQGTGA. The CDR3 loop spans 15 amino acids. The CDR3 spells CASSLEDRGHQPQHF. The CDR3 DNA is TGTGCCAGCAGCTTAGAGGACAGGGGACATCAGCCCCAGCATTTT. The whole variable domain, remainder taken from reference TRBV7-3 and TRBJ1-5, is GAGVSQTPSNKVTEKGKYVELRCDPISGHTALYWYRQSLGQGPEFLIYFQGTGAADDSGLPNDRFFAVRPEGSVSTLKIQRTERGDSAVYLCASSLEDRGHQPQHFGDGTRLSIL.